These 7 T cell receptor beta chains were sequenced from one sample in a study of a mutant IDH1 vaccine in newly diagnosed glioma. This table comes from immunoSEQ multiplex PCR, and its TCRdb copy is limited to in-frame clones, with some not included. The sample lists 40,000 to 60,000 clones; around 80% were seen once. These receptors' antigens are unknown. As for time point: week 5, during vaccination. A 20-mer mutant IDH1 peptide at 300 ug was injected subcutaneously with topical imiquimod. Source: PBMCs, taken from a glioma patient whose treatment included an IDH1 peptide vaccine. The receptor source for this set is a woman in her thirties or forties with glioma.

The rearrangement links TRBV1 to TRBJ2-7; the D call in the table, TRBD1, was not verified against the DNA. TRBV1 is labeled a pseudogene. The CDR3 sequence is 13 residues long. For the CDR3, the DNA is TGCACCAGCAGCCCCTGGCTCCGCTACGAGCAGTACTTC. This gives the protein CTSSPWLRYEQYF.

The gene calls are TRBV2 and TRBJ2-4; D not certain. The CDR3 runs 14 residues. V lost 1 base to trimming and J lost 0 bases, with 4 bases between them. Germline assignment: CDR1 SNHLY and CDR2 FYNNEI. The CDR3 nucleotides read TGTGCCAGCAGTGAAGGGGGAGCCAAAAACATTCAGTACTTC. Translation: CASSEGGAKNIQYF.

For the CDR3, the DNA is TGTGCCTGGAATCAGCCAGACACAGATACGCAGTATTTT. Translation: CAWNQPDTDTQYF. The V and J genes are TRBV30 and TRBJ2-3, with D unresolved. The CDR3 length is 13 residues. Trimming stripped 4 bases from V and 2 bases from J, with 10 bases between. CDR1 and CDR2 from the germline V gene are GTSNPN and SVGIG (reference sequence).

The chain employs TRBV27 and TRBJ1-1; a possible D gene is TRBD1 (6 bases). The germline CDR1 and CDR2 sequences are MNHEY and SMNVEV (reference sequence). This CDR3 is built from 15 residues. V lost 4 bases, J lost 1 base, and 13 bases lay in between. Here the CDR3 reads CASSSFPDRNTEAFF. CDR3 DNA sequence: TGTGCCAGCAGTTCCTTCCCGGACAGGAACACTGAAGCTTTCTTT.

This rearrangement joins TRBV27 to TRBJ2-7; possible D gene TRBD2, 5 bases. Germline V lookup: CDR1 MNHEY, CDR2 SMNVEV (reference sequence). V lost 5 bases to trimming and J lost 5 bases, with 16 bases between them. The CDR3 is 14 amino acids. This CDR3 reads CASSETRVGDEQYF. In DNA, the CDR3 is TGTGCCAGCAGTGAAACTAGAGTCGGGGACGAGCAGTACTTC.

This clone came up a few times. The CDR3 bases are TGTGCCAGAGCTAGAATCGAAGCTTTCTTT. It encodes CARARIEAFF. The J gene is TRBJ1-1, the V gene TRBV2; D is undetermined. Trimming pared 9 bases from V and 8 bases from J, leaving 10 bases between. CDR1 SNHLY and CDR2 FYNNEI come from the germline V gene. The CDR3 is 10 residues long.

The chain employs TRBV23-1 and TRBJ2-7; 11 bases agree with TRBD1. TRBV23-1 is sorted into the ORF group, with uncertain function. The CDR3 totals 16 residues. V trimming: 3 bases; J trimming: 3 bases; junction bases outside the gene matches: 7. DNA for the CDR3: TGCGCCAGCAGTCAGCCTACGGGACAGGGGGACTACGAGCAGTACTTC. Protein sequence: CASSQPTGQGDYEQYF.